The 7 T cell receptor beta chains listed next were all sequenced from one sample in a study of control samples from healthy donors and cancer patients. Assay used: immunoSEQ multiplex PCR; TCRdb lists only in-frame clones, some missing. The data hold fewer than 200,000 clones, with almost 90% observed a single time. Specimen: blood. The receptor set was obtained from a woman aged 50 to 65 in good health.

A remark on this clone: The junction differs from germline at one of its ends, possibly a read error. The chain employs TRBV29-1 and TRBJ2-1; 8 nucleotides align to TRBD2. The germline V gene encodes CDR1 SQVTM and CDR2 ANQGSEA. The CDR3 has 16 amino acids. CDR3 in DNA: TGCAGCGTCCAAAAGGGTGCGGGGGGCAGGTACAATGGGCAGTTCTTC. Its protein is CSVQKGAGGRYNGQFF.

This clone was observed once. This chain connects TRBV12-3 or TRBV12-4 to TRBJ1-4; D possibly corresponds to TRBD1 (5 bases). Trimming pared 8 bases from V and 3 bases from J, leaving 10 bases between. The CDR3 has 13 amino acids. CDR3 in amino acids: CASLGAANEKLFF. The CDR3, as DNA: TGTGCCAGCCTTGGGGCAGCTAATGAAAAACTGTTTTTT.

V gene TRBV2 combines with J gene TRBJ1-4, with D uncertain. Between the trimmed V and J ends, which lost 4 bases and 5 bases, there was a span of 14 bases. CDR3 length: 15 amino acids. Germline V CDR1 and CDR2: SNHLY, FYNNEI. Here the CDR3 reads CASSGTINGNEKLFF. As DNA, the CDR3 is TGTGCCAGCAGTGGGACCATAAACGGGAATGAAAAACTGTTTTTT.

The V and J genes are TRBV6-5 and TRBJ1-1, with D tentatively TRBD1 (5 bases). CDR1 is MNHEY, CDR2 SVGAGI, per germline. CDR3 length: 14 amino acids. Between the trimmed V and J ends, which lost 6 bases and 0 bases, there was a span of 11 bases. The CDR3 loop is CASRAGHLNTEAFF. CDR3 DNA sequence: TGTGCCAGCAGGGCAGGACATTTGAACACTGAAGCTTTCTTT.

V is TRBV5-1 and J is TRBJ2-7; perhaps TRBD1 as D (6 bases). V was clipped by 4 bases and J by 7 bases, with 18 bases between them. There are 14 residues in the CDR3. Germline assignment: CDR1 SGHRS and CDR2 YFSETQ. Here the CDR3 reads CASSPTGDHLEQYF. The CDR3 DNA follows: TGCGCCAGCAGCCCGACAGGAGACCATCTGGAGCAGTACTTC.

The rearrangement uses TRBV5-6 and TRBJ1-5; tentatively, D is TRBD1 (5 bases). The V end lost 0 bases, the J end lost 7 bases, and 11 bases lay between the germline ends. The germline V gene has CDR1 SGHDT and CDR2 YYEEEE. CDR3 size: 14 residues. The CDR3 loop is CASSLDGREQPQHF. DNA for the CDR3: TGTGCCAGCAGCTTGGACGGCAGGGAGCAGCCCCAGCATTTT.

This clone was recorded only once. The chain joins TRBV7-9 to TRBJ1-1, with D unresolved. V lost 5 bases to trimming and J lost 3 bases, with 4 bases between them. This CDR3 contains 11 residues. Germline V CDR1 and CDR2: SEHNR, FQNEAQ (reference sequence). The CDR3 is CASSRDTEAFF. CDR3 DNA: TGTGCCAGCAGCCGGGACACTGAAGCTTTCTTT.